This T cell receptor beta chain was sequenced during a study of human T cells and chemical hapten exposure. Study at large: Across the whole study, which lasted roughly 24 weeks, patients were given diphenylcyclopropenone on the scalp once a week. Study-wide results and limits: No shift was seen in TCRs above 1 in 1000 frequency with DPC sensitization. The presence of alopecia in the donors means their immune response may differ from healthy people's.

Indicated time point: patch test 1, 2 weeks after DPC sensitization. Treatment here: therapeutic diphenylcyclopropenone sensitization with weekly scalp DPC. Comments on this clonotype: Its cognate antigen is unknown.

The CDR3 runs to 15 residues. The V end was cut by 1 base, the J end by 5 bases, with 17 bases between. The V gene's germline CDR1 is DFQATT and CDR2 SNEGSKA (reference sequence). TCRdb reprocessed the RACE reads via MiXCR and lists one record per CDR3 protein. Among about 120,000 distinct CDR3 sequences, 12% to 15% were seen once, and the ten largest hold approximately 0.92%. The chain employs TRBV20-1 and TRBJ2-5; D not certain. The receptor comes from a man aged 18-30 years with alopecia areata. Some clones in this sample may be carry-over from other donors' samples. The sample here was whole blood, taken in connection with sensitization to the hapten diphenylcyclopropenone (DPC). CDR3 residues: CSARGLSDSRETQYF. The DNA for the CDR3 is TGCAGTGCTAGAGGACTCTCCGATAGTCGGGAGACCCAGTACTTC.